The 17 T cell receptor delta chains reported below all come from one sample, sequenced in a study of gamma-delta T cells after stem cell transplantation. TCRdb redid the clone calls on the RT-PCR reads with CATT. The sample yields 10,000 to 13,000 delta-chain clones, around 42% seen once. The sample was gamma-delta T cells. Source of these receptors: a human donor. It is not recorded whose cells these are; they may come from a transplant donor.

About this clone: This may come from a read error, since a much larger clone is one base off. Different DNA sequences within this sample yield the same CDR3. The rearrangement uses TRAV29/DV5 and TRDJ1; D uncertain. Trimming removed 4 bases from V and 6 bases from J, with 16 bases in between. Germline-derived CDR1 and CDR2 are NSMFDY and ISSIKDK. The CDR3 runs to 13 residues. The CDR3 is CAAGGVGGHKLIF. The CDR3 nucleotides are TGTGCAGCAGGAGGAGTGGGCGGGCATAAACTCATCTTT.

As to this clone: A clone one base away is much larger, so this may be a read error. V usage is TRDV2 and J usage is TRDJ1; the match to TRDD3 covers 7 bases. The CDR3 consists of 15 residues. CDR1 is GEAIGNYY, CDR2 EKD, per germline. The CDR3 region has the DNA TGTGCCTGTGACTTGGGGGAGAGGGACACCGATAACCTCATCTTT. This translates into CACDLGERDTDNLIF.

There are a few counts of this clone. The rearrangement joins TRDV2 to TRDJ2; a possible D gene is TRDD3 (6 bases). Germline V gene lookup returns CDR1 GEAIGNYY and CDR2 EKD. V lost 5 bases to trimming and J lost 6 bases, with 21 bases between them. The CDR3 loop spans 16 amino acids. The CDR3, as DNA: TGTGCCTGTGTAGCGGGGATCCGAAGAGTGCCAGCACAACTCTTCTTT. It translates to CACVAGIRRVPAQLFF.

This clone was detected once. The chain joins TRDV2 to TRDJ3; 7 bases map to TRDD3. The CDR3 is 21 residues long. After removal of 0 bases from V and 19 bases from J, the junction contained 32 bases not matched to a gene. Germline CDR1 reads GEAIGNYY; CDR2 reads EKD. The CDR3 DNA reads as TGTGCCTGTGACACCGTAGGGGATAATAAGGGGAGCTCCTGGGACACCCGAAACATGTTTTTC. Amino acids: CACDTVGDNKGSSWDTRNMFF.

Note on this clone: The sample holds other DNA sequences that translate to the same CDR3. CDR3 DNA sequence: TGTGCCTTTTCATTGCTGCCTCCCATCTGGGACACCCGACAGATGTTTTTC. Amino acids: CAFSLLPPIWDTRQMFF. The chain has TRDV3 and TRDJ3; D is uncertain. CDR3 length: 17 amino acids. From germline, CDR1 is TVYSNPD and CDR2 GDNSRS (reference sequence). V was pared by 2 bases and J by 3 bases, with 17 bases between.

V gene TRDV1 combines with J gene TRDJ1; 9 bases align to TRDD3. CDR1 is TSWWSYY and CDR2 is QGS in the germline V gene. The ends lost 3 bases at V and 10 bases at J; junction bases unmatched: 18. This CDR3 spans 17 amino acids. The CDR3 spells CALGDGYSTGGDARLIF. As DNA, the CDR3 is TGTGCTCTTGGGGATGGATACAGTACTGGGGGAGACGCGCGACTCATCTTT.

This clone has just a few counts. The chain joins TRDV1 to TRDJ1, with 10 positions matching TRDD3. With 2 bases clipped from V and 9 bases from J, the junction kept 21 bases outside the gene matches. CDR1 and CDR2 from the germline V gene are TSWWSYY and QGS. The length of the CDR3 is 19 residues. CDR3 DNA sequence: TGTGCTCTTGGGGAAAGTCCTTCCCTCTTATACTGGGGGATGGGGGAACTCATCTTT. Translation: CALGESPSLLYWGMGELIF.

The CDR3 loop reads CALGELGDLLVAQEADKLIF. CDR3 DNA: TGTGCTCTTGGGGAACTAGGGGACCTACTTGTGGCCCAGGAGGCCGATAAACTCATCTTT. The genes are TRDV1 and TRDJ1; D is tentatively TRDD2 or TRDD3 (5 bases each). Germline CDR1 and CDR2: TSWWSYY and QGS. V lost 0 bases and J 3 bases, leaving 26 bases between the germline ends. This CDR3 has 20 residues.

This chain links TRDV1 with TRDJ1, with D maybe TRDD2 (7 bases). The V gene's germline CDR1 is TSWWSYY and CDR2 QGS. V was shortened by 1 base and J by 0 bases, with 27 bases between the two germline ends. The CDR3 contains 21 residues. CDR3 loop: CALGEPKGRCSYVGDTDKLIF. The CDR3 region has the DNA TGTGCTCTTGGGGAACCCAAGGGACGCTGTTCCTACGTGGGGGACACCGATAAACTCATCTTT.

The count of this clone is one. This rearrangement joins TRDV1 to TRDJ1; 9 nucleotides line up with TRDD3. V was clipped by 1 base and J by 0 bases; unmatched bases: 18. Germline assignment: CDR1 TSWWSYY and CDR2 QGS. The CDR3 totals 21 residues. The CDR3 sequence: CALGEPPSCEAGGSYTDKLIF. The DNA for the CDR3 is TGTGCTCTTGGGGAACCCCCTTCCTGCGAAGCTGGGGGATCGTACACCGATAAACTCATCTTT.

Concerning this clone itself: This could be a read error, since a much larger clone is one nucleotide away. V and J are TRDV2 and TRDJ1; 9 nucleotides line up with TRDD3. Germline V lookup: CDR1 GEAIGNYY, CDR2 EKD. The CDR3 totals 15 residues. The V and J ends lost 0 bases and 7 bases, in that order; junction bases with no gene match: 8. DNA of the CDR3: TGTGCCTGTGACACCGTACTGGGGGAGACGGGTAAACTCATCTTT. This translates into CACDTVLGETGKLIF.

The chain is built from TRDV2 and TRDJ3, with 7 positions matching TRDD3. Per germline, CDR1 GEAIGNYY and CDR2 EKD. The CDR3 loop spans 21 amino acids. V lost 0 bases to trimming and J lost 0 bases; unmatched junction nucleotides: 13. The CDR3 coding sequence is TGTGCCTGTGACACCTACTTCACTGGGGTATGCTCCTCCTGGGACACCCGACAGATGTTTTTC. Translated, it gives CACDTYFTGVCSSWDTRQMFF.

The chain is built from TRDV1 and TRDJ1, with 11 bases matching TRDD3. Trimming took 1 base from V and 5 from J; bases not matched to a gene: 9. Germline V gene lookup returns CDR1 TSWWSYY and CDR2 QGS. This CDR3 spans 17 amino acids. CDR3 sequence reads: CALGERYWGIEEDKLIF. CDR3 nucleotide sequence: TGTGCTCTTGGGGAACGATACTGGGGGATAGAAGAAGATAAACTCATCTTT.

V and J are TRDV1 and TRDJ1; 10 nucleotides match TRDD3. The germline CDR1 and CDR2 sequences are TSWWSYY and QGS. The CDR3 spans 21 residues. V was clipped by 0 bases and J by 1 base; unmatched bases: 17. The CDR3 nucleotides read TGTGCTCTTGGGGAACTTCTTCTACCGGGTACTGGGGGATCCCTCACCGATAAACTCATCTTT. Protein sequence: CALGELLLPGTGGSLTDKLIF.

The CDR3 reads CACEATEVTYLGRSSPTTDKLIF. The CDR3 DNA reads as TGTGCCTGTGAGGCCACGGAGGTCACTTACTTGGGGAGAAGCTCCCCGACCACCGATAAACTCATCTTT. V gene TRDV2 combines with J gene TRDJ1, with a tentative D call TRDD3 (5 bases). Trimming pared 4 bases from V and 1 base from J, leaving 39 bases between. Germline CDR1 GEAIGNYY, CDR2 EKD. This CDR3 has 23 amino acids.

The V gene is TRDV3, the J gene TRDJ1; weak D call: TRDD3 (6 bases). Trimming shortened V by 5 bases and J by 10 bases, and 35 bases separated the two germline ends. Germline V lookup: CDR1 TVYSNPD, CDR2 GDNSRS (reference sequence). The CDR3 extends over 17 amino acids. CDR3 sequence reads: CASKEGMRFGSRKPLIF. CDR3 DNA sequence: TGTGCCAGCAAAGAGGGGATGAGGTTTGGATCGAGAAAGCCACTCATCTTT.

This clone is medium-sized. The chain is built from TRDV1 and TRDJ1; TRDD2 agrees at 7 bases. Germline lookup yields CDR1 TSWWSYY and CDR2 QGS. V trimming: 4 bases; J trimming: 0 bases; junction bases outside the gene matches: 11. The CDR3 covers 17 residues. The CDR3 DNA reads TGTGCTCTTGGGGGTTTTCCTACGTCGGATAACACCGATAAACTCATCTTT. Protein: CALGGFPTSDNTDKLIF.